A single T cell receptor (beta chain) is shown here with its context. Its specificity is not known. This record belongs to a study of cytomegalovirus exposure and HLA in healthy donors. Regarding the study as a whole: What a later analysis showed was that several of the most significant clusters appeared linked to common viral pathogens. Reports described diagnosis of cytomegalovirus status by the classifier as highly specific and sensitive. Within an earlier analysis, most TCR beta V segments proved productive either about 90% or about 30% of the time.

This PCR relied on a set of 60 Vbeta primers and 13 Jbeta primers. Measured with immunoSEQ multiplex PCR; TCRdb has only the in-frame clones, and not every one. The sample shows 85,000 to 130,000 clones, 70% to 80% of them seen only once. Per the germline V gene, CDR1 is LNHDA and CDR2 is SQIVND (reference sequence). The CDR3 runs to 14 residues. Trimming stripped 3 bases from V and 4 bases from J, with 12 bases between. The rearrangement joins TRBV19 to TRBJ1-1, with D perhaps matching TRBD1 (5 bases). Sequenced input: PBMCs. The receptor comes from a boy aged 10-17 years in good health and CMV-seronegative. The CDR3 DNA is TGTGCCAGTAGTATGACTCGGCAGGGCACTGAAGCTTTCTTT. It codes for CASSMTRQGTEAFF.